This TCR beta chain was sequenced in a study of T cells expressing NK-cell markers. The overall study: Sorted CD3+CD56-NKG2C+, CD3+CD56+NKG2C+ and CD3+CD56+NKG2C- T cells supplied the TCR beta repertoires. Seven donors tested HCMV-seropositive and one tested seronegative among the eight sequenced.

Germline V CDR1 and CDR2: KGHSH, LQKENI. This CDR3 contains 18 residues. As for this clonotype: Its antigen is unidentified.

Whole-study results and caveats: The contribution of dominant NKG2C+ clonotypes to CD8+ T cells in a handful of donors was roughly 1.0-8%. Whether expanded NKG2C+ T cell clones were HCMV specific stayed uncertain.

TCRdb re-called the 5' RACE reads and shows each CDR3 protein once, DNA omitted. Its table records about 460,000 distinct CDR3 sequences. The sequence was obtained from a woman between 45 and 65 years old in good health. The chain is built from TRBV18 and TRBJ2-2; the TRBD2 assignment by TCRdb is unverifiable without DNA. Sequencing used blood T cells: a sorted CD56 or NKG2C T cell subset, CD4+ or CD8+ T cells, or bulk PBMC T cells (not recorded which). The CDR3 sequence: CASSEGDYGDSNTGELFF.